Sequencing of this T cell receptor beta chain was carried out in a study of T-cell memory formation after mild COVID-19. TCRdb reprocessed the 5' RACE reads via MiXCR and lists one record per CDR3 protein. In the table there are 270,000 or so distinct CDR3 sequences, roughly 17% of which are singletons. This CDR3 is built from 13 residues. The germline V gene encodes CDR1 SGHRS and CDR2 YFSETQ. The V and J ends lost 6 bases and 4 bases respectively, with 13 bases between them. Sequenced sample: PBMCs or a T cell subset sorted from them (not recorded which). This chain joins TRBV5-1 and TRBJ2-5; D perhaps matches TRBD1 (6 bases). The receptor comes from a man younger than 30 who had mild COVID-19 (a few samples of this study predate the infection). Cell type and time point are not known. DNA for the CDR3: TGCGCCAGCACCAAAGGGGGTCGAGAGACCCAGTACTTC. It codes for CASTKGGRETQYF.